The 22 T cell receptor beta chains reported below all come from one sample, sequenced in a study of T cell changes during pregnancy in multiple sclerosis. Sequencing used immunoSEQ multiplex PCR; TCRdb keeps in-frame clones, though not all of them. In the table there are 20,000 or so clones, 80% to 95% of which are singletons. Sequencing was performed on CD4+ T cells from peripheral blood mononuclear cells, taken after pregnancy. Receptors originate from a female donor in good health, enrolled as a control in a pregnancy study.

The chain recombines TRBV7-3 with TRBJ1-2; TRBD1 aligns across 7 bases. V lost 2 bases to trimming and J lost 4 bases; unmatched junction nucleotides: 7. Germline values: CDR1 SGHTA, CDR2 FQGTGA. The CDR3 runs 15 residues. The CDR3, as DNA: TGTGCCAGCAGCTTAGACCACAGGGGCTCCTATGGCTACACCTTC. Amino acid sequence: CASSLDHRGSYGYTF. The full variable domain, rest sourced from reference TRBV7-3 and TRBJ1-2, is GAGVSQTPSNKVTEKGKYVELRCDPISGHTALYWYRQSLGQGPEFLIYFQGTGAADDSGLPNDRFFAVRPEGSVSTLKIQRTERGDSAVYLCASSLDHRGSYGYTFGSGTRLTVV.

The chain couples TRBV18 to TRBJ2-1; TRBD1 matches 11 bases. CDR1 and CDR2 (germline): KGHSH, LQKENI. This CDR3 is 16 amino acids long. V shed 6 bases, J shed 4 bases, and the junction held 8 bases outside the gene matches. The DNA of the CDR3 is TGTGCCAGCTCGCCAACCGGGACAGGGGGATACAATGAGCAGTTCTTC. This sequence encodes CASSPTGTGGYNEQFF. The full variable domain, its missing parts supplied by reference TRBV18 and TRBJ2-1, is NAGVMQNPRHLVRRRGQEARLRCSPMKGHSHVYWYRQLPEEGLKFMVYLQKENIIDESGMPKERFSAEFPKEGPSILRIQQVVRGDSAAYFCASSPTGTGGYNEQFFGPGTRLTVL.

The chain uses TRBV2 and TRBJ1-1; 8 bases are shared with TRBD1. The trim removed 6 bases at V and 3 bases at J, leaving 3 bases unmatched. Germline assignment: CDR1 SNHLY and CDR2 FYNNEI. CDR3 length equals 13 residues. The CDR3 loop reads CASSNRGDTEAFF. The DNA for the CDR3 is TGTGCCAGCAGCAACAGGGGGGACACTGAAGCTTTCTTT.

V usage is TRBV19 and J usage is TRBJ2-1; possible D gene TRBD1, 6 bases. The germline gives CDR1 LNHDA, CDR2 SQIVND (reference sequence). Trimming pared 5 bases from V and 8 bases from J, leaving 13 bases between. This CDR3 comprises 13 residues. The DNA of the CDR3 is TGTGCCAGTAGTGGCCGCCCAGGGGATGAGCAGTTCTTC. Translated, it gives CASSGRPGDEQFF.

V gene TRBV5-4 combines with J gene TRBJ2-2; TRBD2 matches at 7 bases. Germline loops: CDR1 SGHNT, CDR2 YYREEE (reference sequence). V lost 3 bases, J lost 4 bases, and 9 bases stayed unmatched. The CDR3 contains 16 residues. The CDR3 here is CASSSRAGMGTGELFF. CDR3 sequence (DNA): TGTGCCAGCAGCTCAAGAGCGGGAATGGGCACCGGGGAGCTGTTTTTT.

The gene calls are TRBV28 and TRBJ2-7, with D possibly TRBD2 on 6 matching bases. V was cut by 5 bases and J by 3 bases, with 8 bases left in between. This CDR3 contains 12 residues. Germline V CDR1 and CDR2: MDHEN, SYDVKM. The CDR3 sequence: CASSPGGYEQYF. The CDR3 coding sequence is TGTGCCAGCAGTCCCGGGGGCTACGAGCAGTACTTC.

DNA for the CDR3: TGTGCCAGCAGCTTAGCGTTGGCTAGCGGGAGAGGAGAGACCCAGTACTTC. It translates to CASSLALASGRGETQYF. The genes are TRBV7-8 and TRBJ2-5, with 10 nucleotides matching TRBD2. The CDR3 loop spans 17 amino acids. Germline V gives CDR1 SGHVS, CDR2 FQNEAQ. J was trimmed by 4 bases and V by 0 bases; bases with no gene match: 8.

This clone has only one observation. The chain recombines TRBV2 with TRBJ2-1, with TRBD1 identical over 9 bases. After removal of 4 bases from V and 3 bases from J, the junction contained 4 bases not matched to a gene. Germline V CDR1 and CDR2: SNHLY, FYNNEI. CDR3 length: 15 amino acids. As DNA, the CDR3 is TGTGCCAGCAGTGCAAGGACAGGGGACTACAATGAGCAGTTCTTC. Its protein is CASSARTGDYNEQFF.

The gene calls are TRBV28 and TRBJ1-5; D remains ambiguous. CDR3 length: 12 residues. Germline V gene lookup returns CDR1 MDHEN and CDR2 SYDVKM. Trimming removed 7 bases from V and 5 bases from J, with 9 bases in between. The CDR3, as DNA: TGTGCCAGCATCGGTACGCATCAGCCCCAGCATTTT. It translates to CASIGTHQPQHF.

The gene calls are TRBV7-2 and TRBJ2-7; TRBD1 might be the D (6 bases). The CDR3 runs 13 residues. Trimming shortened V by 6 bases and J by 6 bases, and 15 bases separated the two germline ends. In germline, CDR1 is SGHTA, CDR2 FQGNSA. The CDR3 protein is CASRAQGFREQYF. The CDR3 DNA is TGTGCCAGCAGGGCCCAGGGGTTTCGCGAGCAGTACTTC. The full variable domain, with the rest looked up from reference TRBV7-2 and TRBJ2-7, is GAGVSQSPSNKVTEKGKDVELRCDPISGHTALYWYRQSLGQGLEFLIYFQGNSAPDKSGLPSDRFSAERTGGSVSTLTIQRTQQEDSAVYLCASRAQGFREQYFGPGTRLTVT.

The chain employs TRBV7-9 and TRBJ2-2; perhaps TRBD1 as D (5 bases). Germline values: CDR1 SEHNR, CDR2 FQNEAQ (reference sequence). Deletions cut 6 bases from V and 6 bases from J, with 14 bases between. This CDR3 comprises 14 residues. The CDR3, as DNA: TGTGCCAGCAGGGAAGGCAGGGCCGCCGGGGAGCTGTTTTTT. Protein product: CASREGRAAGELFF. The whole variable domain, remainder taken from reference TRBV7-9 and TRBJ2-2, is DTGVSQNPRHKITKRGQNVTFRCDPISEHNRLYWYRQTLGQGPEFLTYFQNEAQLEKSRLLSDRFSAERPKGSFSTLEIQRTEQGDSAMYLCASREGRAAGELFFGEGSRLTVL.

This chain's CDR3 is CASSQDRTGRDNQPQHF. As DNA, the CDR3 is TGTGCCAGCAGCCAAGATAGAACAGGGAGGGACAATCAGCCCCAGCATTTT. This sequence joins TRBV14 and TRBJ1-5, with D maybe TRBD1 (6 bases). Deletions cut 0 bases from V and 3 bases from J, with 15 bases between. The CDR3 extends over 17 amino acids. The germline V gene encodes CDR1 SGHDN and CDR2 FVKESK.

J is TRBJ2-3 and V is TRBV5-4; 10 positions match TRBD2. CDR1 and CDR2 (germline): SGHNT, YYREEE (reference sequence). V lost 0 bases and J lost 5; bases outside the gene matches: 9. This CDR3 is 17 amino acids long. The CDR3 nucleotides read TGTGCCAGCAGCTTGGGAGGTCTAGCGGGGGAGGTAGATACGCAGTATTTT. Translated, it gives CASSLGGLAGEVDTQYF.

V usage is TRBV5-8 and J usage is TRBJ2-5, with TRBD1 matching 8 bases. CDR3 length: 14 residues. J lost 7 bases, V lost 4 bases, and 9 bases had no gene match. Germline CDR1 reads SGHTS; CDR2 reads YDEGEE. CDR3 amino acids: CASSGGQVESTQYF. CDR3 coding DNA: TGTGCCAGCAGCGGGGGACAGGTCGAGTCGACCCAGTACTTC.

This chain links TRBV10-3 with TRBJ1-2; 7 nucleotides match TRBD1. The V segment lost 10 bases and the J segment 3 bases; nucleotides outside the gene matches: 5. This CDR3 spans 12 amino acids. The germline V gene encodes CDR1 ENHRY and CDR2 SYGVKD. The DNA for the CDR3 is TGTGCCAGCCGGGACAGCTACTATGGCTACACCTTC. It yields the protein CASRDSYYGYTF.

The rearrangement uses TRBV2 and TRBJ2-7; 9 bases match TRBD1. Germline V CDR1 and CDR2: SNHLY, FYNNEI. The J segment lost 1 base and the V segment lost 6 bases, leaving 4 bases of the junction unmatched. This CDR3 has 14 residues. CDR3: CASSRDRDSYEQYF. The CDR3 DNA follows: TGTGCCAGCAGCCGGGACAGGGATTCCTACGAGCAGTACTTC.

The chain joins TRBV6-4 to TRBJ2-2; tentatively, D is TRBD1 (6 bases). CDR3 size: 18 residues. Between the trimmed V and J ends, which lost 2 bases and 2 bases, there was a span of 18 bases. Germline V gene data show CDR1 as MRHNA and CDR2 as SNTAGT. The CDR3 DNA reads TGTGCCAGCAGTGACCCCCAGCTGACAGGTATTAACACCGGGGAGCTGTTTTTT. Its protein product is CASSDPQLTGINTGELFF.

This sequence joins TRBV19 and TRBJ2-1; D possibly corresponds to TRBD2 (6 bases). The length of the CDR3 is 15 residues. V was pared by 2 bases and J by 3 bases, with 11 bases between. The germline gives CDR1 LNHDA, CDR2 SQIVND (reference sequence). CDR3 nucleotide sequence: TGTGCCAGTAGTATAACGGGGGACCTCTACAATGAGCAGTTCTTC. Translating it yields CASSITGDLYNEQFF.

The count of this clone is one. The rearrangement joins TRBV30 to TRBJ2-7, with 13 nucleotides matching TRBD2. CDR3 size: 19 residues. Germline V gene sequence: CDR1 GTSNPN, CDR2 SVGIG (reference sequence). Trimming removed 5 bases from V and 7 bases from J; junction bases left unmatched: 23. The CDR3 coding sequence is TGTGCCTGGGATCACAGGCGGACTAGCGGGAGAGGAGGGGAGGGAGAGCAGTACTTC. Protein: CAWDHRRTSGRGGEGEQYF.

J is TRBJ2-1 and V is TRBV4-2, with 7 bases lining up with TRBD2. V shed 1 base, J shed 4 bases, and the junction held 7 bases outside the gene matches. The CDR3 consists of 16 residues. Germline values: CDR1 LGHNA, CDR2 YNFKEQ. CDR3 bases: TGTGCCAGCAGCCAAGGTTCGGCTAGCGGTTACAATGAGCAGTTCTTC. Protein: CASSQGSASGYNEQFF.

V and J are TRBV18 and TRBJ1-6; D is unclear. V lost 1 base to trimming and J lost 9 bases, with 13 bases between them. From germline, CDR1 is KGHSH and CDR2 LQKENI. The length of the CDR3 is 15 residues. CDR3 bases: TGTGCCAGCTCACCACGGGAGGTGGATGGTTCACCCCTCCACTTT. Its translation: CASSPREVDGSPLHF.

The chain uses TRBV7-9 and TRBJ2-5; the D gene is possibly TRBD2 (6 bases). The V end was cut by 3 bases, the J end by 4 bases, with 9 bases between. This CDR3 comprises 13 residues. The germline V gene has CDR1 SEHNR and CDR2 FQNEAQ (reference sequence). CDR3 amino acids: CASSFQGGETQYF. In DNA form, the CDR3 reads TGTGCCAGCAGCTTCCAGGGAGGAGAGACCCAGTACTTC.